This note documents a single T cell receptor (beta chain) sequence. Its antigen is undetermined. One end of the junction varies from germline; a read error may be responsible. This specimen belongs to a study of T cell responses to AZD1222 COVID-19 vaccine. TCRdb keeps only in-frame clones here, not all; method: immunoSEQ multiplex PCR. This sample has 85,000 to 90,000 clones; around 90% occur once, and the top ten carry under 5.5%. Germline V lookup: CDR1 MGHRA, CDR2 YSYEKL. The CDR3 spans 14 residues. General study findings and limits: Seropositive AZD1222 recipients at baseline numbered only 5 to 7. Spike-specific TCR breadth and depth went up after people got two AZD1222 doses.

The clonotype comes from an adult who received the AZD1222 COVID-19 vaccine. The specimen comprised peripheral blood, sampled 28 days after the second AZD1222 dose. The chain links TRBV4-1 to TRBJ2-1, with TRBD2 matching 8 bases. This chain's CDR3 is CARSQLGGANEQFF. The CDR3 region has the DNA TGCGCCCGCAGCCAACTCGGGGGGGCGAATGAGCAGTTCTTC.